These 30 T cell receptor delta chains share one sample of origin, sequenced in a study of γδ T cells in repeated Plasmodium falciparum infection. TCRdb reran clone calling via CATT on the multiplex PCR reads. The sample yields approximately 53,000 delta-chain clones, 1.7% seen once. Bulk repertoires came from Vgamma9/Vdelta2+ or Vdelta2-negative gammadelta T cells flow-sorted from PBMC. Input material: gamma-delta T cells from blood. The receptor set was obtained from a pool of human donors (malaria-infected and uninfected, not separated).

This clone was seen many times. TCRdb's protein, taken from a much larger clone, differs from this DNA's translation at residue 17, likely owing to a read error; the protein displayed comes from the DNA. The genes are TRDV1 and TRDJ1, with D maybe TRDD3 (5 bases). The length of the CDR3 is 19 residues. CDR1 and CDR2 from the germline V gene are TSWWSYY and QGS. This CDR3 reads CALGELGFLRTPGMDKPIF. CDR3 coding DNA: TGTGCTCTTGGGGAACTAGGCTTTCTACGAACCCCTGGTATGGATAAACCCATCTTT.

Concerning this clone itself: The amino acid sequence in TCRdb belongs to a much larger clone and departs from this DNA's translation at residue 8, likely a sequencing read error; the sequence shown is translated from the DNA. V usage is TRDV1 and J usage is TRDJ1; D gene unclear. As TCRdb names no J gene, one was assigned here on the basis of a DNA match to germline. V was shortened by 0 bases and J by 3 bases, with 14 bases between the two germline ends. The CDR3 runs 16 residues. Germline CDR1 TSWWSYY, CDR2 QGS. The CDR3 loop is CALGELSIGTADKLIF. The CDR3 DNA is TGTGCTCTTGGGGAACTAAGCATCGGGACGGCCGATAAACTCATCTTT.

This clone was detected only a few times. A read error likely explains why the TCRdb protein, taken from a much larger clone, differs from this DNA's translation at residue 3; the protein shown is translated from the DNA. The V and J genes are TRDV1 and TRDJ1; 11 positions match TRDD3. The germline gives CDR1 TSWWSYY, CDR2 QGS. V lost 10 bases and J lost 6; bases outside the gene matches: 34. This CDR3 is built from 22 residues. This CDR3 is CAPLKQSYWGIIALQRGYKLIF. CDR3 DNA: TGTGCTCCTTTGAAACAATCCTACTGGGGGATAATCGCGCTTCAAAGGGGTTATAAACTCATCTTT.

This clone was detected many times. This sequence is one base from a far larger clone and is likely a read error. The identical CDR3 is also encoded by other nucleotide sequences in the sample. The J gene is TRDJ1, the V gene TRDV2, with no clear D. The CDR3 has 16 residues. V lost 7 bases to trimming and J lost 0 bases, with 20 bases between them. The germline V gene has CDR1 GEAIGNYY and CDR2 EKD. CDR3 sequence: CACDSTQSTHTDKLIF. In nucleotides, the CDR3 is TGTGCCTGCGACTCGACCCAATCAACTCACACCGATAAACTCATCTTT.

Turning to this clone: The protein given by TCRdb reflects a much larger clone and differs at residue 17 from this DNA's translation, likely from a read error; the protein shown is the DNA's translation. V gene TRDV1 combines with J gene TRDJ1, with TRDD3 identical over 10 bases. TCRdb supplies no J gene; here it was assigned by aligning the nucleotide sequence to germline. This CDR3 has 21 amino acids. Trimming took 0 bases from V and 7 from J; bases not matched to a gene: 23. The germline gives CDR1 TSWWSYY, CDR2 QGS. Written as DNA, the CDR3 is TGTGCTCTTGGGGAACTATGTGGGTGCCTGGGGGATATAGGGCGGGGGCGTAAACTCATCTTT. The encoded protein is CALGELCGCLGDIGRGRKLIF.

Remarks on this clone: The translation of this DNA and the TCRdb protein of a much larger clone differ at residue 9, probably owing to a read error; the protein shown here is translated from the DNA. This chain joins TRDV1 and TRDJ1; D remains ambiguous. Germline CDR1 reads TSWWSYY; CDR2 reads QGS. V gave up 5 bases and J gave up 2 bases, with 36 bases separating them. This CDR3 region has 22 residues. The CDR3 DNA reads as TGTGCTCTTGGGTTTCAACCGTCCGCAGCGGTACTGAGGGTCTTTAAGACCGATAAACTCATCTTT. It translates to CALGFQPSAAVLRVFKTDKLIF.

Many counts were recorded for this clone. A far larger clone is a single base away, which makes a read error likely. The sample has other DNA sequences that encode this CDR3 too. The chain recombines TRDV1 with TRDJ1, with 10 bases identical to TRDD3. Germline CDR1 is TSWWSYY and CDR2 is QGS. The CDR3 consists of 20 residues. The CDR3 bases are TGTGCTCTCGGGGAAAATTCCTGCGGCCTTCTCCTGTGGGGGATACAGAAACTCATCTTT. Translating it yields CALGENSCGLLLWGIQKLIF.

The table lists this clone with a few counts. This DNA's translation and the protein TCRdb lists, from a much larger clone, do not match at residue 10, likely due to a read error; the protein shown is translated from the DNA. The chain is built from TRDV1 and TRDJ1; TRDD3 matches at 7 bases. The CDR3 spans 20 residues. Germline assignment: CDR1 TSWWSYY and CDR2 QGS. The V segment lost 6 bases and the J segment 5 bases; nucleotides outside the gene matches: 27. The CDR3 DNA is TGTGCTCTTGGTCCAAAGGGCGGCAGGGATACTGGGATGCTTACGGATAAACTCATCTTT. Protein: CALGPKGGRDTGMLTDKLIF.

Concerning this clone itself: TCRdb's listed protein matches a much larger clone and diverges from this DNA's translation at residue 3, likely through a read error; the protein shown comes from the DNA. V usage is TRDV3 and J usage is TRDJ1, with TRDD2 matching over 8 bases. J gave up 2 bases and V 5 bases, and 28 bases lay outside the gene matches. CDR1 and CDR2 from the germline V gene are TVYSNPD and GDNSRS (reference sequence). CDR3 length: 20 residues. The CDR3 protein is CATLPSRTGTLSRRTDKLIF. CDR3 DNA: TGTGCCACCCTTCCTAGTCGAACTGGGACCCTTAGTAGGAGGACCGATAAACTCATCTTT.

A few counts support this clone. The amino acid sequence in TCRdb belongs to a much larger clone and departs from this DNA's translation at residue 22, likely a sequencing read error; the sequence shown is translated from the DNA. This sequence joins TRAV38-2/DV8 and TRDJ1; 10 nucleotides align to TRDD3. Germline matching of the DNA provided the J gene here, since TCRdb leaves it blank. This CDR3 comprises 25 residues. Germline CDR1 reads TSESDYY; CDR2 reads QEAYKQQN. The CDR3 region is CAYSSFSTFLQYPYWGIRATDELIF. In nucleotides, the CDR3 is TGTGCTTATAGTAGCTTTTCGACCTTCCTCCAATACCCGTACTGGGGGATCCGAGCCACCGATGAACTCATCTTT.

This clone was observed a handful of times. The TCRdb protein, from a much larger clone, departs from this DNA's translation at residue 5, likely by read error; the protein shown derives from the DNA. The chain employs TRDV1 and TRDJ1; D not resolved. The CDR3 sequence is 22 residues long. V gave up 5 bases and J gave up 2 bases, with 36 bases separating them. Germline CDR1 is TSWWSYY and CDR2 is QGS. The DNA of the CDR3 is TGTGCTCTTGGGAGCCTCCCTTTTCCCGAAAGGCGACCCACGAAGAAGACCGATAAACTCATCTTT. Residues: CALGSLPFPERRPTKKTDKLIF.

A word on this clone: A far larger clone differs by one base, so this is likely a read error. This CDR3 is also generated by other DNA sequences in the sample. In DNA, the CDR3 is TGTGCTCTTGGGGAACGGGTATTGATTCTTACCGACACGGGCGATAAACTCATCTTT. It codes for CALGERVLILTDTGDKLIF. The V call is TRDV1, the J call TRDJ1; no reliable D call. Germline matching of the DNA provided the J gene here, since TCRdb leaves it blank. The CDR3 has 19 residues. V lost 1 base and J lost 4, with 25 bases in between. CDR1 TSWWSYY and CDR2 QGS come from the germline V gene.

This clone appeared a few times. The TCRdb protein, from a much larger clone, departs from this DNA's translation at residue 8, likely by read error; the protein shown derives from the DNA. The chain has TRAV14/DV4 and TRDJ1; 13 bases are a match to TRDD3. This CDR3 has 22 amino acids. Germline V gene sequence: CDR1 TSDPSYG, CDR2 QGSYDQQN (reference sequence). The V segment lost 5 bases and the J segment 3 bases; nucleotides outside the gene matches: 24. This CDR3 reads CAMRTNLAHVPFTGGYADKLIF. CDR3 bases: TGTGCAATGAGAACAAATCTCGCTCACGTTCCTTTTACTGGGGGATACGCCGATAAACTCATCTTT.

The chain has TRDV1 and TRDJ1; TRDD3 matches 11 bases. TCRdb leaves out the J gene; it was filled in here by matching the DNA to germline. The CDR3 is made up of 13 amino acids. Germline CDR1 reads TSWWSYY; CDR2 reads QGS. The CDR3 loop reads CSGWGIRIDKLIF. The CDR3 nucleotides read TGTTCTGGATGGGGGATACGGATCGATAAACTCATCTTT.

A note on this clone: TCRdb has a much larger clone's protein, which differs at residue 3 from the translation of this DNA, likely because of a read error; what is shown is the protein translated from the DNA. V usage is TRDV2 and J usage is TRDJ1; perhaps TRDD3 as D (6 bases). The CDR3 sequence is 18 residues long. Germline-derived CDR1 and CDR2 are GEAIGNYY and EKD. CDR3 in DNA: TGTGCCCGTGACACCGGTATTGGAACGAGGATACAAACCGATAAACTCATCTTT. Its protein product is CARDTGIGTRIQTDKLIF.

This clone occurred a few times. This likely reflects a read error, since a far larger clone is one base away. The chain's CDR3 is CALGRPSVLGDYTDKLIF. The CDR3 DNA is TGTGCTCTTGGGAGGCCTTCAGTACTGGGGGATTACACCGATAAACTCATCTTT. The chain has TRDV1 and TRDJ1, with 10 bases identical to TRDD3. TCRdb carries no J gene annotation; the J gene was assigned here by matching the DNA with germline. The CDR3 length is 18 residues. V dropped 5 bases and J dropped 0; count of bases not matched to a gene: 12. CDR1 and CDR2 from the germline V gene are TSWWSYY and QGS.

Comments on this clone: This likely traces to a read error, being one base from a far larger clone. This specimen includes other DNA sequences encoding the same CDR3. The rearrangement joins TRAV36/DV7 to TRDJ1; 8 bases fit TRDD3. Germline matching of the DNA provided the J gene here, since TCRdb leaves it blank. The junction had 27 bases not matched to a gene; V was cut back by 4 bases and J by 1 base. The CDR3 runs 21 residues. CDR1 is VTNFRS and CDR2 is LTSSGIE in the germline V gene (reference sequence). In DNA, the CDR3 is TGTGCTGTGTGGGCACTGATCCGTCGCCTTTTTCTGGGGGACGTCACCGATAAACTCATCTTT. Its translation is CAVWALIRRLFLGDVTDKLIF. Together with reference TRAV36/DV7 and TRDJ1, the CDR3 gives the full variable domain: EDKVVQSPLSLVVHEGDTVTLNCSYEVTNFRSLLWYKQEKKAPTFLFMLTSSGIEKKSGRLSSILDKKELSSILNITATQTGDSAIYLCAVWALIRRLFLGDVTDKLIFGKGTRVTVEP.

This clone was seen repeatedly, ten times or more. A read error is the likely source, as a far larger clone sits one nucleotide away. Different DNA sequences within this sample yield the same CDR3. The DNA of the CDR3 is TGTGCCCTTGGGGAAGCTCATCCCCCTCTTAATACCGATAAACTCATCTTT. Translation gives CALGEAHPPLNTDKLIF. The gene calls are TRDV1 and TRDJ1, with D perhaps matching TRDD3 (5 bases). The CDR3 consists of 17 residues. Germline values: CDR1 TSWWSYY, CDR2 QGS.

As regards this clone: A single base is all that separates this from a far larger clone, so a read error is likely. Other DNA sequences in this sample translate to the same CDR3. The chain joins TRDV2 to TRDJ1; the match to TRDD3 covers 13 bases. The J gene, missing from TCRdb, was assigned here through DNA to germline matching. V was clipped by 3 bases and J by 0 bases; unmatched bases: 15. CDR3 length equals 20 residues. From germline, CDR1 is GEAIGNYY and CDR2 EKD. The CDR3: CACDAAYWGIRSPYTDKLIF. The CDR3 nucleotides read TGTGCCTGTGACGCGGCATACTGGGGGATACGGTCCCCATACACCGATAAACTCATCTTT.

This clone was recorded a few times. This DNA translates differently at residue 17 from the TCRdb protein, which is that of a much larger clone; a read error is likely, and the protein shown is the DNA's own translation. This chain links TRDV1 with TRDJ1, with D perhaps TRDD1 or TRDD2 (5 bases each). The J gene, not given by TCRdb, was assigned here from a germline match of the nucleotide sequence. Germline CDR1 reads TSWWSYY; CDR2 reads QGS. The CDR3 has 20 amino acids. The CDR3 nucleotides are TGTGCTCTTGGGGAACTACCCTTTCCTTTATTTCATAAATACACCGATGAACTCATCTTT. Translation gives CALGELPFPLFHKYTDELIF.

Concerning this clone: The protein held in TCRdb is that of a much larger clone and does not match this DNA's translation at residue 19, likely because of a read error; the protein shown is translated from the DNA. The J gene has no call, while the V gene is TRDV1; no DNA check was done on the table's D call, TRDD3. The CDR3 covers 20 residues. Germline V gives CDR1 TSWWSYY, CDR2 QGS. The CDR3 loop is CALGEPLLGPWNPPSGPLTF. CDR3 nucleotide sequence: TGTGCTCTTGGGGAACCCCTCCTGGGGCCGTGGAATCCCCCATCTGGACCCCTGACCTTT.

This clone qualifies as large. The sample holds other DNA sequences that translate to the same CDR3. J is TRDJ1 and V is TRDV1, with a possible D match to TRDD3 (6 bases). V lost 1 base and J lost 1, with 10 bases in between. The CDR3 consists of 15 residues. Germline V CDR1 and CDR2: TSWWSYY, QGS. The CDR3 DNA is TGTGCTCTTGGGGAACGACCACTGGGCACCGATAAACTCATCTTT. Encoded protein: CALGERPLGTDKLIF.

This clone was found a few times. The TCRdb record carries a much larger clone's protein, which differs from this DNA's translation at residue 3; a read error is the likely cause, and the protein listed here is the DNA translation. CDR3 loop: CARDTGGALSSWDTRQMFF. The CDR3 DNA is TGTGCCCGTGACACGGGTGGGGCCCTTAGCTCCTGGGACACACGACAGATGTTTTTC. The J gene is TRDJ3, the V gene TRDV2; D possibly corresponds to TRDD3 (5 bases). The J gene was missing in TCRdb and was found by matching the end of the DNA to germline. CDR3 length equals 19 residues. Germline lookup yields CDR1 GEAIGNYY and CDR2 EKD.

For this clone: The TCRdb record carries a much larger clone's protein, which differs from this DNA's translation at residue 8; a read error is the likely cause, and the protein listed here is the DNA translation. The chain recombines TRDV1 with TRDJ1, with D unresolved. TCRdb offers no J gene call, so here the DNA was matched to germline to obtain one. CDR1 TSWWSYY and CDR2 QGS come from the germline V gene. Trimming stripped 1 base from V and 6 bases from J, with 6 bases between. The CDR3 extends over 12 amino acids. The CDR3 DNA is TGTGCTCTTGGGGAACGAACCAATAAACTCATCTTT. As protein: CALGERTNKLIF.

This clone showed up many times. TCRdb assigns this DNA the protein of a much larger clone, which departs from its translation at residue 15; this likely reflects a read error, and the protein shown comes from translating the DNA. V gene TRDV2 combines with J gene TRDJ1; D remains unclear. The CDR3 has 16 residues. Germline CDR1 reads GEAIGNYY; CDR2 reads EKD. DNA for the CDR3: TGTGCCTGTGACACCGAGGAAGAAGAGGGCACCGATAAACTCACCTTT. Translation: CACDTEEEEGTDKLTF.

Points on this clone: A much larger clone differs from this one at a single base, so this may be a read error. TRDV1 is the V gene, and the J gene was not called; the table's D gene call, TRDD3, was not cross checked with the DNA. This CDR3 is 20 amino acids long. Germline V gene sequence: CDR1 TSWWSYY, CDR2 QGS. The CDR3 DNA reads TGTGCTCTTGGGAGCCTGACACTACTGGGGGATACGGGGTCCACCGATAAGCTCATCTTT. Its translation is CALGSLTLLGDTGSTDKLIF.

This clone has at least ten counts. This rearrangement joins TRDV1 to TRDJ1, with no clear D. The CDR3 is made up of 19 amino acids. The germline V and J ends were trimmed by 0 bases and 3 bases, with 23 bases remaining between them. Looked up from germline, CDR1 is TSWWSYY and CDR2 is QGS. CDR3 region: CALGELGRKCITDADKLIF. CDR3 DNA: TGTGCTCTTGGGGAACTAGGTAGAAAGTGTATTACTGATGCCGATAAACTCATCTTT.

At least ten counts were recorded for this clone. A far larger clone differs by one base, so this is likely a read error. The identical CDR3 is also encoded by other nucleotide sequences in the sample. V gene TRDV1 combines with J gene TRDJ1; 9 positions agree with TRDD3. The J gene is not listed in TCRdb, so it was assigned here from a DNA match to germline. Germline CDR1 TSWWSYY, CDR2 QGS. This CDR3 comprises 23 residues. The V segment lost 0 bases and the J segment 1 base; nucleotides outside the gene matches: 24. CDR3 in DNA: TGTGCTCTTGGGGAACTTGACCTACTCTGGGGGATCGTACCTCCCTTGTCCACCGATAAACTCATCTTT. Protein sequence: CALGELDLLWGIVPPLSTDKLIF.

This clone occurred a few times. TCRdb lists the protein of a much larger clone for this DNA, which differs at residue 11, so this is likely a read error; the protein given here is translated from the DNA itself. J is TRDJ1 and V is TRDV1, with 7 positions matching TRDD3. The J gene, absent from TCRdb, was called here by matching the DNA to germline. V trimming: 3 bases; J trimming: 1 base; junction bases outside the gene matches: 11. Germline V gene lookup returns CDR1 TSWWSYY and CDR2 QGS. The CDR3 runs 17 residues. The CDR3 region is CALGDVPGGLCTDKLIF. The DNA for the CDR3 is TGTGCTCTTGGGGACGTCCCTGGGGGTTTGTGCACCGATAAACTCATCTTT.

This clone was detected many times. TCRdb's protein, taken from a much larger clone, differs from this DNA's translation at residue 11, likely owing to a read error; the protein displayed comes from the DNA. The CDR3 coding sequence is TGTGCTCTTGGGGAACTAAGACCAGCCCGATCCTTGTACACCGATAAACTCATCTTT. Its translation is CALGELRPARSLYTDKLIF. The chain combines TRDV1 with TRDJ1; D uncertain. The J gene, absent from TCRdb, was called here by matching the DNA to germline. Germline loops: CDR1 TSWWSYY, CDR2 QGS. This CDR3 is built from 19 residues. V lost 0 bases, J lost 0 bases, and 20 bases lay in between.